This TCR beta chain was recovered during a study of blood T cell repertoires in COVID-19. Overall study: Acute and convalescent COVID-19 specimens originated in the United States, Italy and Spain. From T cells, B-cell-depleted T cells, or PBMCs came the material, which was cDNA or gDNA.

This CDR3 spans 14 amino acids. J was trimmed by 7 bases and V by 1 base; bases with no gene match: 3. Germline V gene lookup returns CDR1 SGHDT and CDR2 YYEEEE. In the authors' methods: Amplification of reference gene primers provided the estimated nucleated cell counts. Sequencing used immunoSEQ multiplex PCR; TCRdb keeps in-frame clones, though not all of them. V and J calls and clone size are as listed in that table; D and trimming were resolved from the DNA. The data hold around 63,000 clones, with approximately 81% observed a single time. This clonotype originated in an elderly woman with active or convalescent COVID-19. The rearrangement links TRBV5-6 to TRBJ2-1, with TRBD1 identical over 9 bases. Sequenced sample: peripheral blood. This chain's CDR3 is CASSLLQGANEQFF. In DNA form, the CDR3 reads TGTGCCAGCAGCTTGTTACAGGGGGCTAATGAGCAGTTCTTC.